These T cell receptor beta chains were read from a single sample in a study of blood T cells in healthy people across ages. MiXCR, run by TCRdb on the 5' RACE reads, gives a single entry per CDR3 protein. The repertoire has 910,000 or so distinct CDR3 sequences, around 54% of them found once; the top ten carry about a fifth. What was sequenced was blood. The receptor set was obtained from a woman aged 55-75 years in good health. Each CDR3 is given with its conserved first and last residue. Clone size is given for some rows only: seen once, a few or many times, or a class if the clone is expanded.

CDR3aa	abundance	j_gene	v_gene
CASSGQVYSNQPQHF	-	TRBJ1-5	TRBV6-1
CASSLGTGWVDEQFF	few	TRBJ2-1	TRBV3-1
CASSTAGASYNEQFF	-	TRBJ2-1	TRBV18
CASSRGQGGGTQYF	-	-	TRBV12-3/TRBV12-4
CASSPQTGFYEQYF	-	-	TRBV12-3/TRBV12-4
CASSRKYTENNSPLHF	-	TRBJ1-6	TRBV16
CASSQDYGQTRDTQYF	once	TRBJ2-3	TRBV4-1
CASKQHSGSAKNIQYF	few	TRBJ2-4	TRBV28
CASSYAPGSPYEQYF	-	TRBJ2-7	TRBV6-5
CASSIDRGWETQYF	-	TRBJ2-5	TRBV13
CSVGIRGEQFF	many	TRBJ2-1	TRBV29-1
CASSLPGRQETQYF	many	TRBJ2-5	TRBV7-2
CASSLPKRQLQDATQYF	few	-	TRBV11-1
CASSPGQGTSYEQYF	many	TRBJ2-7	TRBV5-1
CASSQWDREETQYF	-	TRBJ2-5	TRBV14
CASVGSGQTDTQYF	-	TRBJ2-3	TRBV27
CASSLAGTYQETQYF	few	TRBJ2-5	TRBV5-1
CASKRGRASGAKSYEQYF	-	TRBJ2-7	TRBV18
CASSHESRAEQFF	-	TRBJ2-1	TRBV18
CSVAGGVNEQFF	few	TRBJ2-1	TRBV29-1
CASSYTGGYEQYF	few	TRBJ2-7	TRBV27
CASSHTGGLDYHNEQFF	once	TRBJ2-1	TRBV12-3/TRBV12-4
CASGTGKSYEQYF	few	-	TRBV28
CASSRAWAEAFF	-	TRBJ1-1	TRBV12-3/TRBV12-4
CASSLDRAGGGDTQYF	few	TRBJ2-3	TRBV7-2
CSAGGLGTGETQYF	-	-	TRBV20-1
CASSLIPAGEVEQYF	few	TRBJ2-7	TRBV5-1
CASKSRLAGLYEQYF	few	TRBJ2-7	TRBV28
CSILTSENTGELFF	-	TRBJ2-2	TRBV29-1
CASSQESWGIYTGELFF	-	TRBJ2-2	TRBV3-1
CASSYLEAALRPYEQYF	-	-	TRBV6-6
CASSDGFYGYTF	few	TRBJ1-2	TRBV2
CASSLGSFFYEQYF	-	TRBJ2-7	TRBV28
CASSPDSRNSPLHF	-	TRBJ1-6	TRBV5-1
CSAPRTVGANVPTF	-	TRBJ2-6	TRBV20-1
CSARAGEGKPQHF	few	TRBJ1-5	TRBV20-1
CSGGQGYYEQYF	few	TRBJ2-7	TRBV29-1
CSARGLLQSTDTQYF	few	TRBJ2-3	TRBV20-1
CSARGTTYNEQFF	few	TRBJ2-1	TRBV29-1
CASSQWTSADTQYF	few	TRBJ2-3	TRBV4-2
CASSQDGPLSGANVLTF	-	TRBJ2-6	TRBV14
CASSWGLAGESPTYNEQFF	few	TRBJ2-1	TRBV7-2
CSVELGSSYEQYF	few	TRBJ2-7	TRBV29-1
CASSLARTNRAKNIQYF	-	TRBJ2-4	TRBV7-2
CASSVGTSGTEAFF	-	TRBJ1-1	TRBV25-1
CASSSAPSTDTQYF	-	TRBJ2-3	TRBV5-1
CASSPVTTNEKLFF	-	TRBJ1-4	TRBV18
CASSLGRDDEQFF	few	TRBJ2-1	TRBV7-7
CASSPPGTGSKETQYF	-	-	TRBV12-3/TRBV12-4
CASRTTRLAGEYF	once	TRBJ2-5	TRBV28
CSASGRGGYSYEQYF	-	TRBJ2-7	TRBV20-1
CASSEQGAEELFF	-	TRBJ2-2	TRBV2
CSAPKGDEQYF	-	-	TRBV20-1